One TCR beta chain is described in this entry. Antigen unknown. RNA, once extracted, was reverse transcribed into cDNA for use as the sequencing template. Produced via immunoSEQ multiplex PCR; TCRdb's table is partial and in-frame only. Among some 180,000 clones, roughly 60% were seen once, and the ten largest hold 1.7%. Peripheral blood and lesional scalp punch biopsies came from alopecia areata patients. The data were obtained in a study of CD8+ T cells in alopecia areata. Study as a whole: Each of the treated patients was given oral tofacitinib, 5 to 10 mg twice daily, for moderate-to-severe alopecia areata.

This CDR3 has 13 amino acids. Germline V gene data show CDR1 as ENHRY and CDR2 as SYGVKD. V lost 1 base to trimming and J lost 5 bases, with 8 bases between them. The study's findings and limits: Lesional tissue from the scalp (especially in alopecia totalis/universalis) showed higher clonality than normal scalp. Among patients, TCR sharing was less clear than in mice, a difference possibly due in part to HLA diversity in the patient population.

Here the sequenced sample was CD4+ T cells sorted from blood, taken at week 0. V and J are TRBV10-3 and TRBJ1-1; D may be TRBD1 (5 bases). This clonotype was obtained from a human donor with alopecia areata. CDR3 sequence (DNA): TGTGCCATCAGTGAGTTGGGGGGGACTGAAGCTTTCTTT. Translation: CAISELGGTEAFF.